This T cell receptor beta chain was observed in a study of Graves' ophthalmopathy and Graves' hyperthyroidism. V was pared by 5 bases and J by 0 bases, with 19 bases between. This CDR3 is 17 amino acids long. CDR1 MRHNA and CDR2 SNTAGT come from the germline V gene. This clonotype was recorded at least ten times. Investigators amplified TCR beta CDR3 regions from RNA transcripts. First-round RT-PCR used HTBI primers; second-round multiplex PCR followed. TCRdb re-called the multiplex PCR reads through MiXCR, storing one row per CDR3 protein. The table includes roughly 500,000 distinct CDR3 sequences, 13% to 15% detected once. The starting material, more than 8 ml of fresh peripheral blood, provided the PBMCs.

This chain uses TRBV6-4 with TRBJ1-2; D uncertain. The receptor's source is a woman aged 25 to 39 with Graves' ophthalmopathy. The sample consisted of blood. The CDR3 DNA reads TGTGCCAGCAGTCCCGGGGAGGCGGGCGCTGCTAACTATGGCTACACCTTC. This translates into CASSPGEAGAANYGYTF.